Sequencing of this TCR beta chain was carried out in a study of T cell responses to AZD1222 COVID-19 vaccine. For the study at large: Timing groups of about 4 and about 12 weeks for second doses were pooled.

Libraries were prepared by immunoSEQ multiplex PCR; TCRdb keeps only in-frame clonotypes and omits some of them. The sample has around 91,000 clones; around nine tenths are singletons. Sequencing used peripheral blood, obtained on day 0 of AZD1222 vaccination. This TCR was recovered from an adult in good health.

CDR3 residues: CASSLGGGTTYNSPLHF. In DNA, the CDR3 is TGTGCCAGCAGCTTGGGAGGTGGTACAACCTATAATTCACCCCTCCACTTT. The chain employs TRBV5-4 and TRBJ1-6; D remains ambiguous. The germline V gene has CDR1 SGHNT and CDR2 YYREEE (reference sequence). Trimming cost V 0 bases and J 2 bases, with 12 bases left between them. The CDR3 totals 17 residues.